These 17 T cell receptor beta chains came from one sample sequenced in a study of CD8+ T cells in alopecia areata. Once RNA had been extracted, it was reverse transcribed into cDNA to act as the sequencing template. Some clones are missing from TCRdb's copy, which holds only in-frame ones; the method was immunoSEQ multiplex PCR. The sample holds 200,000 to 300,000 clones, and no clone turns up only once. Separation of pooled cutaneous lymph node cells was by sorting with CD4, CD8alpha, NKG2D, NKG2ACE and other markers. Sequencing input: CD4+ T cells sorted from a lymph node. The origin of the receptors is a C3H/HeJ mouse with alopecia areata. For this strain, the MHC haplotype corresponds to H2-k.

As regards this clone: The gene symbols are mouse symbols. The CDR3 goes on 4 residues after the read ends, and that part is filled in from the germline J gene. V is TRBV13-1 and J is TRBJ2-1; possible D gene TRBD1, 6 bases. The CDR3 has 16 residues. Germline CDR1 is NSHNY and CDR2 is SYGAGN. V was trimmed by 0 bases and J by 0 bases, leaving 10 bases between them. The CDR3 sequence is CASSDAGTHNYAEQFF. The CDR3 DNA, read in part, is TGTGCCAGCAGTGATGCCGGGACACATAACTATGCT.

As to this clone: Here the gene names and germline are mouse. The read terminates 4 residues before the CDR3 end, so the remaining end is supplied by the germline J gene. The chain links TRBV19 to TRBJ1-1, with D possibly being TRBD1 (5 bases). The CDR3 sequence is 12 residues long. CDR1 is FNHDT and CDR2 is SITEND in the germline V gene (reference sequence). CDR3 loop: CASSRRETEVFF. Partial CDR3 DNA: TGTGCCAGCAGTCGCAGGGAGACA.

This clone was seen a handful of times. Mouse gene names apply. With the read ending 3 residues before the CDR3 end, the germline J gene is used to fill in that end. The chain has TRBV19 and TRBJ1-6; a possible D gene is TRBD1 (5 bases). TRBJ1-6 is an ORF; its function is uncertain. V lost 6 bases to trimming and J lost 4 bases, with 8 bases between them. Germline values: CDR1 FNHDT, CDR2 SITEND (reference sequence). The CDR3 length is 13 residues. The CDR3 bases that were read are TGTGCCAGCAATCGACAGTATAATTCGCCC. It codes for CASNRQYNSP. From start to end, the CDR3 is CASNRQYNSPLYF.

In the case of this clone: The gene names given are mouse names. The read is 4 residues too short to cover the CDR3 end, so that end is filled in from the germline J gene. The rearrangement links TRBV5 to TRBJ2-7, with D uncertain. The CDR3 is 14 residues long. Per germline, CDR1 LGHNA and CDR2 YNLKQL (reference sequence). V was clipped by 1 base and J by 3 bases, with 10 bases between them. The CDR3 is CASSQVVSLYEQYF. CDR3 bases read: TGTGCCAGCAGCCAAGTTGTCAGCCTCTAT.

Concerning this clone itself: Gene names are mouse gene names. The read terminates 4 residues before the CDR3 end, so the remaining end is supplied by the germline J gene. The chain carries TRBV13-1 and TRBJ2-3, with a weak D call TRBD1 (6 bases). The V gene lost 6 bases and the J gene lost 4 bases, with 9 bases spanning the gap. Germline V lookup: CDR1 NSHNY, CDR2 SYGAGN. The CDR3 has 12 residues. The CDR3 is CASKQGSETLYF. Partial CDR3 DNA: TGTGCCAGCAAACAGGGCTCAGAA.

About this clone: Here the gene names and germline are mouse. Coverage ceases 4 residues before the CDR3 finishes, and the germline J gene fills in the end. V gene TRBV31 combines with J gene TRBJ2-3; D might be TRBD2 (7 bases). Germline loops: CDR1 GKSSPN, CDR2 SITVG. Between the trimmed V and J ends, which lost 0 bases and 1 base, there was a span of 14 bases. The CDR3 has 16 residues. The CDR3 spells CAWSLGWGAGAETLYF. CDR3 DNA, as far as it was read: TGTGCCTGGAGTCTAGGTTGGGGGGCTGGTGCAGAA. Combining the CDR3 with reference TRBV31 and TRBJ2-3 gives the whole variable domain AQTIHQWPVAEIKAVGSPLSLGCTIKGKSSPNLYWYWQATGGTLQQLFYSITVGQVESVVQLNLSASRPKDDQFILSTEKLLLSHSGFYLCAWSLGWGAGAETLYFGSGTRLTVL.

Concerning this clone itself: The gene names here belong to mouse. Read data end 4 residues before the CDR3 end; the end is taken from the germline J gene. Other DNA variants within this sample encode the same CDR3. J is TRBJ2-5 and V is TRBV5, with 11 bases aligning to TRBD1. V gave up 0 bases and J gave up 3 bases; unmatched junction bases: 2. The CDR3 contains 16 residues. Germline V gene lookup returns CDR1 LGHNA and CDR2 YNLKQL (reference sequence). CDR3 sequence reads: CASSQEGTGGQDTQYF. The covered CDR3 bases are TGTGCCAGCAGCCAAGAGGGGACAGGGGGTCAAGAC.

This clone was counted a few times. Gene names follow the mouse nomenclature. The read ends 4 residues before the CDR3 terminus; that terminus is restored from the germline J gene. The V and J genes are TRBV13-2 and TRBJ1-2, with D perhaps matching TRBD1 (6 bases). V lost 3 bases, J lost 0 bases, and 12 bases lay in between. The CDR3 sequence is 15 residues long. CDR1 is NNHNN, CDR2 SYGAGS, per germline (reference sequence). This CDR3 reads CASGVNRQANSDYTF. The sequenced CDR3 bases are TGTGCCAGCGGTGTGAATCGACAGGCAAACTCC.

This clone was seen more than once but under ten times. Genes and germline are mouse. The read ends 4 residues before the CDR3 terminus; that terminus is restored from the germline J gene. The gene calls are TRBV13-2 and TRBJ1-2; 9 nucleotides align to TRBD1. After removal of 2 bases from V and 4 bases from J, the junction contained 6 bases not matched to a gene. The CDR3 loop spans 15 amino acids. Germline CDR1 is NNHNN and CDR2 is SYGAGS (reference sequence). The DNA read from the CDR3 is TGTGCCAGCGGTGACCACAGGGGGCGCGGCTCC. Protein: CASGDHRGRGS. The CDR3 in its entirety is CASGDHRGRGSDYTF.

Worth noting for this clone: Gene and germline names: mouse. The same CDR3 can be traced to other DNA sequences in this sample. The sequenced CDR3 bases are TGTGCCAGCGGGCCGGGGGGGGAC. Its translation is CASGPGGD. The full-length CDR3 reads as CASGPGGDTQYF. The chain joins TRBV13-2 to TRBJ2-5; 7 bases match TRBD2. Coverage ceases 4 residues before the CDR3 finishes, and the germline J gene fills in the end. The CDR3 sequence is 12 residues long. Germline V gives CDR1 NNHNN, CDR2 SYGAGS (reference sequence).

This clone was seen a few times. Gene and germline names: mouse. In the same sample, other DNA sequences code for this CDR3. The sequenced part of the CDR3 DNA is TGTGCCAGCTCTCTCGCTGGGGGGGCGCAAGAC. It is translated as CASSLAGGAQD. The entire CDR3 protein is CASSLAGGAQDTQYF. The rearrangement links TRBV12-1 to TRBJ2-5; 10 bases fit TRBD2. The CDR3 extends 4 residues past the end of the read, so its final part is completed from the germline J gene. This CDR3 has 15 residues. V shed 0 bases and J 3 bases; nucleotides not matched to a gene: 2. Germline CDR1 SGHSN, CDR2 HYEKVE.

The table lists this clone with many counts. Any gene name here is a mouse gene name. The read ends 4 residues before the CDR3 terminus; that terminus is restored from the germline J gene. The rearrangement uses TRBV5 and TRBJ2-7; a possible D gene is TRBD1 (5 bases). CDR1 and CDR2 from the germline V gene are LGHNA and YNLKQL (reference sequence). The CDR3 has 13 residues. Partial CDR3 DNA: TGTGCCAGCAGCCAAGAAGGCAGGGAT. This translates into CASSQEGRD. The entire CDR3 reads CASSQEGRDEQYF.

This clone was seen a handful of times. Mouse names are used for the genes. The CDR3 end lies 4 residues beyond the end of the read and is filled in from the germline J gene. Other DNA sequences in this sample translate to the same CDR3. The chain uses TRBV13-2 and TRBJ2-7, with 7 bases matching TRBD2. Germline CDR1 reads NNHNN; CDR2 reads SYGAGS (reference sequence). The CDR3 runs to 13 residues. This chain's CDR3 is CASGDGGGYEQYF. Incomplete CDR3 DNA: TGTGCCAGCGGTGATGGGGGGGGATAT.

About this clone: These gene names are mouse names. The CDR3 reads CASSLGGGGVSYNSPLYF. CDR3 DNA, as far as it was read: TGTGCCAGCAGCTTAGGAGGGGGCGGGGTTTCCTATAATTCGCCC. This rearrangement joins TRBV3 to TRBJ1-6; 7 bases fit TRBD1. The read is 3 residues too short to cover the CDR3 end, so that end is filled in from the germline J gene. Being an ORF, TRBJ1-6 has a function that is uncertain. The trim removed 1 base at V and 0 bases at J, leaving 6 bases unmatched. Germline V gives CDR1 SNHLY, CDR2 FYNGKV (reference sequence). The CDR3 sequence is 18 residues long.

This clone showed up just a few times. The gene names given are mouse names. The CDR3 sequence: CTCSADRRENTLYF. The sequenced CDR3 bases are TGCACCTGCAGTGCAGATCGCAGGGAAAAC. V is TRBV1 and J is TRBJ2-4; tentatively, D is TRBD1 (5 bases). The CDR3 is cut off 4 residues early in the read; its end comes from the germline J gene. Germline V gene lookup returns CDR1 NSQYPW and CDR2 LRSPGD (reference sequence). CDR3 size: 14 residues.

Regarding this clone: Mouse names are used for the genes. CDR3 DNA (partial): TGTGCCAGCGGTGATGAGCTGGGGAGGAGCTCCTAT. Encoded protein: CASGDELGRSSY. The CDR3 reads in full as CASGDELGRSSYEQYF. The V gene is TRBV13-2, the J gene TRBJ2-7, with a tentative D call TRBD2 (6 bases). Coverage ceases 4 residues before the CDR3 finishes, and the germline J gene fills in the end. V lost 0 bases, J lost 0 bases, and 13 bases lay in between. The germline CDR1 and CDR2 sequences are NNHNN and SYGAGS (reference sequence). The CDR3 has 16 amino acids.

With respect to this clone: Gene names and germline refer to mouse. The read halts 4 residues ahead of the CDR3 end, with the missing end drawn from the germline J gene. The chain recombines TRBV13-3 with TRBJ2-4; possible D gene TRBD2, 6 bases. V lost 0 bases to trimming and J lost 0 bases, with 11 bases between them. Germline CDR1 is NNHDY and CDR2 is SYVADS. CDR3 length: 16 amino acids. The CDR3 DNA, read in part, is TGTGCCAGCAGTGATGCAAGGCTGGGGAGTCAAAAC. It yields the protein CASSDARLGSQN. In full, the CDR3 reads CASSDARLGSQNTLYF. Combining the CDR3 with reference TRBV13-3 and TRBJ2-4 gives the whole variable domain EAAVTQSPRSKVAVTGGKVTLSCHQTNNHDYMYWYRQDTGHGLRLIHYSYVADSTEKGDIPDGYKASRPSQENFSLILELASLSQTAVYFCASSDARLGSQNTLYFGAGTRLSVL.